This TCR beta chain is from a study of shared clonotypes between healthy human individuals. A CD45RA-negative memory subset and a CD45RA+ naive subset were separated from the CD4+ cells. Study-wide points: The generation probabilities recorded for non-shared clonotypes fell below those of clonotypes shared by all four donors.

Concerning this clone: Its antigen is not known.

CDR1 SGHNT and CDR2 YYREEE come from the germline V gene (reference sequence). V dropped 3 bases and J dropped 2; count of bases not matched to a gene: 7. The CDR3 loop spans 17 amino acids. Produced via immunoSEQ multiplex PCR; TCRdb's table is partial and in-frame only. In the table there are some 500,000 clones, about 96% of which are singletons. The clonotype originates from a woman in her twenties or thirties in good health. Source material: naive CD4+ T cells sorted from blood. Subset noted: CD45RA+ positively selected. This chain connects TRBV5-4 to TRBJ2-3; TRBD2 agrees at 12 bases. Here the CDR3 reads CASSSGRTSGNTDTQYF. Written as DNA, the CDR3 is TGTGCCAGCAGCTCGGGTCGGACTAGCGGGAACACAGATACGCAGTATTTT.